The 25 T cell receptor beta chains below come from one sample, sequenced in a study of T cell changes during pregnancy in multiple sclerosis (dated by TCRdb to the late 2010s). The library was made by the immunoSEQ multiplex PCR assay. TCRdb provides this immuneACCESS table in a form limited to in-frame rearrangements. Some clones are lacking; in checked studies, under half of them reflect an unresolved V gene, and why the rest are absent is not known. The sample includes 25,000 to 35,000 clones, with approximately 90% observed a single time. 6.5% to 7% of the sample belongs to the ten largest clones. This material consisted of CD8+ T cells from peripheral blood mononuclear cells, taken in the second trimester of pregnancy. The receptors here all came from a female donor with multiple sclerosis, enrolled in a pregnancy study.

Within the sample, this clone is medium-sized. The genes are TRBV6-4 and TRBJ2-2; TRBD2 agrees at 10 bases. With V trimmed by 5 bases and J by 0 bases, 0 bases remained unmatched. There are 15 residues in the CDR3. Germline loops: CDR1 MRHNA, CDR2 SNTAGT. This CDR3 is CASSSGGANTGELFF. CDR3 in DNA: TGTGCCAGCAGTAGCGGGGGGGCGAACACCGGGGAGCTGTTTTTT.

This clone was counted once. The chain links TRBV2 to TRBJ1-1, with TRBD1 as a possible D gene (5 bases). CDR1 is SNHLY, CDR2 FYNNEI, per germline. V lost 3 bases, J lost 4 bases, and 18 bases lay in between. The CDR3 totals 16 residues. The CDR3 reads CASSEGGGLRGTEAFF. CDR3 bases: TGTGCCAGCAGTGAGGGTGGGGGACTTCGGGGCACTGAAGCTTTCTTT.

The sample holds a few counts of this clone. The CDR3 DNA reads as TGCGCCAGCAGAGAGGGGGATAACTATGGCTACACCTTC. This sequence encodes CASREGDNYGYTF. The gene calls are TRBV5-1 and TRBJ1-2; tentatively, D is TRBD1 (6 bases). V lost 5 bases to trimming and J lost 1 base, with 9 bases between them. CDR3 length equals 13 residues. CDR1 and CDR2 (germline): SGHRS, YFSETQ.

V gene TRBV15 combines with J gene TRBJ2-5; 8 nucleotides align to TRBD2. This CDR3 has 15 amino acids. The V and J ends lost 3 bases and 1 base, in that order; junction bases with no gene match: 4. The germline CDR1 and CDR2 sequences are LNHNV and YYDKDF (reference sequence). As DNA, the CDR3 is TGTGCCACCAGCAGGTCCCGGGGGGGCCAAGAGACCCAGTACTTC. Residues: CATSRSRGGQETQYF.

This chain uses TRBV7-6 with TRBJ1-6; 7 bases align to TRBD1. Germline assignment: CDR1 SGHVS and CDR2 FNYEAQ. The CDR3 consists of 20 residues. The V and J ends lost 5 bases and 0 bases, in that order; junction bases with no gene match: 16. The CDR3 bases are TGTGCCAGCAGCCCTGCCGCGACCGGGACAGAGAGCTCCTATAATTCACCCCTCCACTTT. Protein product: CASSPAATGTESSYNSPLHF.

The V gene is TRBV7-2, the J gene TRBJ2-3; D is unresolved. CDR1 and CDR2 (germline): SGHTA, FQGNSA. This CDR3 region has 14 residues. Trimming took 2 bases from V and 1 from J, leaving 7 bases between them. CDR3: CASSLNAGTDTQYF. DNA of the CDR3: TGTGCCAGCAGCTTAAACGCAGGCACAGATACGCAGTATTTT.

This chain connects TRBV30 to TRBJ1-1; a weak D match, TRBD1 (6 bases). Germline V CDR1 and CDR2: GTSNPN, SVGIG (reference sequence). The length of the CDR3 is 13 residues. The V and J ends lost 0 bases and 5 bases respectively, with 10 bases between them. This CDR3 is CAWSVLQGTEAFF. The CDR3 bases are TGTGCCTGGAGTGTCTTGCAGGGGACTGAAGCTTTCTTT. Full variable domain (missing parts from reference TRBV30 and TRBJ1-1): SQTIHQWPATLVQPVGSPLSLECTVEGTSNPNLYWYRQAAGRGLQLLFYSVGIGQISSEVPQNLSASRPQDRQFILSSKKLLLSDSGFYLCAWSVLQGTEAFFGQGTRLTVV.

This clone has only one observation. The CDR3 is CASSDDSSFYEQYF. The CDR3 region has the DNA TGTGCCAGTAGTGACGACAGTTCGTTCTACGAGCAGTACTTC. V and J are TRBV19 and TRBJ2-7, with a tentative D call TRBD1 (5 bases). V was cut by 5 bases and J by 3 bases, with 14 bases left in between. Germline values: CDR1 LNHDA, CDR2 SQIVND (reference sequence). CDR3 length equals 14 residues. Using reference TRBV19 and TRBJ2-7 for the parts outside the CDR3, the full variable domain is DGGITQSPKYLFRKEGQNVTLSCEQNLNHDAMYWYRQDPGQGLRLIYYSQIVNDFQKGDIAEGYSVSREKKESFPLTVTSAQKNPTAFYLCASSDDSSFYEQYFGPGTRLTVT.

This chain links TRBV29-1 with TRBJ2-7; TRBD1 agrees at 12 bases. CDR1 and CDR2 from the germline V gene are SQVTM and ANQGSEA. Trimming at V came to 6 bases and at J to 4 bases, leaving 7 bases not matched to a gene. The CDR3 has 14 amino acids. This CDR3 reads CSVAPGQGAYEQYF. The CDR3 nucleotides are TGCAGCGTCGCCCCGGGACAGGGGGCGTACGAGCAGTACTTC.

The chain is built from TRBV4-1 and TRBJ2-1, with D unclear. The length of the CDR3 is 15 residues. CDR1 MGHRA and CDR2 YSYEKL come from the germline V gene. Trimming left V 3 bases short and J 0 bases short, with 9 bases between. In DNA, the CDR3 is TGCGCCAGCAGCCATTCCTGGAGCTCCTACAATGAGCAGTTCTTC. It yields the protein CASSHSWSSYNEQFF.

The chain is built from TRBV27 and TRBJ1-5; 11 bases are shared with TRBD1. V shed 6 bases and J 1 base; nucleotides not matched to a gene: 8. The germline V gene has CDR1 MNHEY and CDR2 SMNVEV (reference sequence). The CDR3 spans 17 residues. The CDR3 spells CASRDRGPGLSNQPQHF. Here the CDR3 DNA reads TGTGCCAGCAGGGACAGGGGGCCGGGCTTGAGCAATCAGCCCCAGCATTTT.

The J gene is TRBJ2-7, the V gene TRBV7-2; D is possibly TRBD1 (6 bases). CDR1 and CDR2 (germline): SGHTA, FQGNSA. CDR3 length: 15 amino acids. V lost 1 base to trimming and J lost 0 bases, with 10 bases between them. The CDR3 sequence: CASSLVWDNSYEQYF. The CDR3, as DNA: TGTGCCAGCAGCTTAGTTTGGGACAACTCCTACGAGCAGTACTTC.

The V and J genes are TRBV9 and TRBJ1-4, with D perhaps TRBD1 (5 bases). V was clipped by 4 bases and J by 8 bases, with 15 bases between them. The CDR3 contains 14 residues. The germline V gene has CDR1 SGDLS and CDR2 YYNGEE. CDR3 residues: CASSPRDFGEKLFF. CDR3 coding DNA: TGTGCCAGCAGCCCTCGGGACTTTGGGGAAAAACTGTTTTTT.

The chain uses TRBV29-1 and TRBJ2-7; perhaps TRBD1 as D (5 bases). This CDR3 contains 12 residues. CDR1 SQVTM and CDR2 ANQGSEA come from the germline V gene. V shed 3 bases and J shed 7 bases, with 13 bases lying between them. CDR3 DNA: TGCAGCGTTGAGGTGCAGGGAAGTGAGCAGTACTTC. Amino acids: CSVEVQGSEQYF.

The chain has TRBV19 and TRBJ2-5; 9 bases fit TRBD2. V gave up 3 bases and J gave up 4 bases; unmatched junction bases: 12. This CDR3 comprises 17 residues. Germline assignment: CDR1 LNHDA and CDR2 SQIVND (reference sequence). The CDR3 sequence: CASSIDNSGRPSETQYF. DNA for the CDR3: TGTGCCAGTAGTATTGACAATAGCGGGAGACCCTCAGAGACCCAGTACTTC.

This rearrangement joins TRBV11-2 to TRBJ2-1, with 7 bases that match TRBD1. The J segment lost 4 bases and the V segment lost 1 base, leaving 7 bases of the junction unmatched. This CDR3 is built from 16 residues. CDR1 is SGHAT, CDR2 FQNNGV, per germline. The CDR3 spells CASSLGAGTAYNEQFF. In nucleotides, the CDR3 is TGTGCCAGCAGCTTAGGTGCCGGGACAGCGTACAATGAGCAGTTCTTC.

The sample holds one count of this clone. The chain has TRBV7-3 and TRBJ2-5; D may be TRBD2 (7 bases). The V gene lost 2 bases and the J gene lost 5 bases, with 15 bases spanning the gap. The CDR3 extends over 15 amino acids. Germline V gene sequence: CDR1 SGHTA, CDR2 FQGTGA. The CDR3 protein is CASSLVGGPGETQYF. Written as DNA, the CDR3 is TGTGCCAGCAGCTTAGTGGGGGGGCCAGGGGAGACCCAGTACTTC.

This rearrangement joins TRBV13 to TRBJ2-7; 10 bases fit TRBD1. CDR3 length equals 14 residues. The germline gives CDR1 PRHDT, CDR2 FYEKMQ (reference sequence). Trimming at V came to 10 bases and at J to 2 bases, leaving 8 bases not matched to a gene. This CDR3 is CATTTGTGAYEQYF. CDR3 sequence (DNA): TGTGCCACCACCACCGGGACAGGGGCCTACGAGCAGTACTTC.

The chain recombines TRBV11-1 with TRBJ2-7; 11 nucleotides align to TRBD2. This CDR3 contains 14 residues. Germline CDR1 SGHAT, CDR2 FQDESV (reference sequence). V lost 3 bases and J lost 5; bases outside the gene matches: 3. CDR3 loop: CASSFSGRADEQYF. The CDR3, as DNA: TGTGCCAGCAGCTTTAGCGGGAGGGCAGACGAGCAGTACTTC.

The rearrangement uses TRBV6-5 and TRBJ1-2; no definite D call. CDR1 is MNHEY and CDR2 is SVGAGI in the germline V gene. This CDR3 region has 15 residues. V was clipped by 0 bases and J by 8 bases, with 16 bases between them. CDR3 residues: CASSYSNLPLQGYTF. The CDR3 bases are TGTGCCAGCAGTTACTCGAACCTCCCCCTGCAGGGCTACACCTTC.

The V and J genes are TRBV5-6 and TRBJ2-3, with D possibly TRBD2 on 6 matching bases. In germline, CDR1 is SGHDT, CDR2 YYEEEE. V lost 2 bases and J 3 bases, leaving 10 bases between the germline ends. This CDR3 is 14 amino acids long. CDR3 coding DNA: TGTGCCAGCAGCTTCGGGGGTGGTACAGATACGCAGTATTTT. Residues: CASSFGGGTDTQYF.

By sample share, this clone is medium-sized. V usage is TRBV7-3 and J usage is TRBJ1-2; D ambiguous. Germline CDR1 is SGHTA and CDR2 is FQGTGA. The CDR3 runs to 13 residues. Trimming cost V 5 bases and J 0 bases, with 7 bases left between them. The CDR3, as DNA: TGTGCCAGCAGCCCCGGGACTAACTATGGCTACACCTTC. It is translated as CASSPGTNYGYTF.

The V and J genes are TRBV6-4 and TRBJ1-6; maybe TRBD1 (5 bases). This CDR3 contains 14 residues. The germline V gene encodes CDR1 MRHNA and CDR2 SNTAGT. V gave up 6 bases and J gave up 7 bases, with 13 bases separating them. The CDR3 loop reads CASRLTGGNSPLHF. In DNA, the CDR3 is TGTGCCAGCAGATTAACGGGGGGAAATTCACCCCTCCACTTT.

The rearrangement joins TRBV11-2 to TRBJ1-1; a weak D match, TRBD1 (6 bases). The CDR3 is 15 amino acids. V was pared by 4 bases and J by 4 bases, with 16 bases between. Germline assignment: CDR1 SGHAT and CDR2 FQNNGV. DNA of the CDR3: TGTGCCAGCAGCTGGGGGGGCGAGTATAGCACTGAAGCTTTCTTT. This gives the protein CASSWGGEYSTEAFF. The full variable domain, in which reference TRBV11-2 and TRBJ1-1 provide the parts outside the CDR3, is EAGVAQSPRYKIIEKRQSVAFWCNPISGHATLYWYQQILGQGPKLLIQFQNNGVVDDSQLPKDRFSAERLKGVDSTLKIQPAKLEDSAVYLCASSWGGEYSTEAFFGQGTRLTVV.

The chain has TRBV27 and TRBJ1-2; no firm D call. This CDR3 has 13 amino acids. The germline V and J ends were trimmed by 3 bases and 8 bases, with 13 bases remaining between them. CDR1 is MNHEY, CDR2 SMNVEV, per germline (reference sequence). The CDR3 bases are TGTGCCAGCAGTTTTTTACTGGGCCTAGGCTACACCTTC. Translated: CASSFLLGLGYTF.